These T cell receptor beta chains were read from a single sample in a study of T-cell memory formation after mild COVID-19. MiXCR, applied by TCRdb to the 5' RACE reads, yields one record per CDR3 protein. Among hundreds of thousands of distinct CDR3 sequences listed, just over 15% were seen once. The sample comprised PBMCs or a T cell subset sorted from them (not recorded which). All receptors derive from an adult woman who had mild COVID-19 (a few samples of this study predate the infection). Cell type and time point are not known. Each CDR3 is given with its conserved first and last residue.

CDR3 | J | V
CASSGVGTTEAFF | TRBJ1-1 | TRBV2
CASHVFGVDEQFF | TRBJ2-1 | TRBV18
CASSPGGVNQPQHF | TRBJ1-5 | TRBV6-1
CASSFNTRGYEQYF | TRBJ2-7 | TRBV7-9
CASSLVRSRANVLTF | TRBJ2-6 | TRBV7-2
CASSPLAEHYGYTF | TRBJ1-2 | TRBV18
CASSTGGFGQRNTEAFF | TRBJ1-1 | TRBV12-3/TRBV12-4
CASTGTVNTGELFF | TRBJ2-2 | TRBV2
CASRPSGDYGYTF | TRBJ1-2 | TRBV7-9
CASSPQLEASGSSETQYF | TRBJ2-5 | TRBV4-3
CASSTSDRPNTEAFF | TRBJ1-1 | TRBV7-9
CATSDPGRIYGYTF | TRBJ1-2 | TRBV24-1
CASSVGAGNTEAFF | TRBJ1-1 | TRBV18
CSVVRSSEAFF | TRBJ1-1 | TRBV29-1
CASRPGTWADTQYF | TRBJ2-3 | TRBV6-5
CASSLGTGANQPQHF | TRBJ1-5 | TRBV7-6
CSARDRRQATDTQYF | TRBJ2-3 | TRBV20-1
CATAAARLNQPQHF | TRBJ1-5 | TRBV19
CASRRQPGVDGYTF | TRBJ1-2 | TRBV5-6
CASSAQNSGILYF | TRBJ2-5 | TRBV25-1
CASTPGQGRNTEAFF | TRBJ1-1 | TRBV19
CASSLGPGGIHSGNTIYF | TRBJ1-3 | TRBV7-2
CSAKTGTVNYGYTF | TRBJ1-2 | TRBV20-1
CASSYFGGSTDTQYF | TRBJ2-3 | TRBV6-5
CASSSTTDTEAFF | TRBJ1-1 | TRBV12-3/TRBV12-4
CATSSAMGLATGELFF | TRBJ2-2 | TRBV15
CATSDTGTGRHEQFF | TRBJ2-1 | TRBV24-1
CASSSRDRGLGDEQFF | TRBJ2-1 | TRBV11-2
CASSPRRGGGAADTQYF | TRBJ2-3 | TRBV7-2
CASSREGLTYNEQFF | TRBJ2-1 | TRBV4-1
CASSGLAGALAGEQFF | TRBJ2-1 | TRBV5-1
CASSRRTGLAKNIQYF | TRBJ2-4 | TRBV14
CASSAGQVNQPQHF | TRBJ1-5 | TRBV2
CASSLAGKRNGELFF | TRBJ2-2 | TRBV7-2
CASSYSPTTTETQYF | TRBJ2-5 | TRBV6-6
CASSLDKGHGYTF | TRBJ1-2 | TRBV12-3/TRBV12-4
CASSNHPGVNYGYTF | TRBJ1-2 | TRBV21-1
CASSLGAQGLLSNEQFF | TRBJ2-1 | TRBV7-9